This TCR beta chain is from a study of CD8 T cells in ankylosing spondylitis. Points from the study as a whole: Within peripheral blood, clones linked to disease were CD8+ and relatively rare. Characteristic, it appeared, of ankylosing spondylitis blood was a TCR beta motif of several highly homologous variants.

Deletions cut 0 bases from V and 0 bases from J, with 2 bases between. The CDR3 runs 14 residues. The V gene's germline CDR1 is MNHEY and CDR2 SMNVEV (reference sequence). TCRdb fed the 5' RACE reads into MiXCR, producing one record per CDR3 protein. The sample gives 200,000 to 250,000 distinct CDR3 sequences, about 11% of which show up once; 6.8% is in the top ten. This clonotype has ten or more counts. Antigen specificity is unknown. This chain connects TRBV27 to TRBJ2-2; D call uncertain. Sequences were obtained from blood, either unsorted or a sorted T cell fraction (not recorded which). This sequence was found in a male donor with ankylosing spondylitis or in good health (not recorded which). In nucleotides, the CDR3 is TGTGCCAGCAGTTTATCTCCGAACACCGGGGAGCTGTTTTTT. It is translated as CASSLSPNTGELFF.